These T cell receptor beta chains were read from a single sample in a study of post-analysis software for immune sequencing data. TCRdb reprocessed the PCR reads via MiXCR and lists one record per CDR3 protein. The sample holds hundreds of thousands of distinct CDR3 sequences, around 60% seen once. The sample consisted of blood. The receptors here all came from a girl aged 2-10 years with multiple sclerosis. Each CDR3 is given with its conserved first and last residue. A D gene is named only where the DNA matches it firmly. A row's size may be missing; if present it is once, few, many or a size class.

d_call clone_size j_call v_call cdr3_nt cdr3_aa
- - TRBJ1-5 TRBV18 TGTGCCAGCTCACTGAACAGGGACGATCAGCCCCAGCATTTT CASSLNRDDQPQHF
TRBD2 - TRBJ2-5 TRBV7-9 TGTGCCAGCAGCTTCGCAACTAGCGGGGGGGGAGAGACCCAGTACTTC CASSFATSGGGETQYF
TRBD2 - TRBJ2-1 TRBV20-1 TGCAGTGCTAGGCCCGGGACTAGCGCGCATGAGCAGTTCTTC CSARPGTSAHEQFF
- - TRBJ2-1 TRBV7-9 TGTGCCAGCAGCGTATCTGGGGTTAGGAACAATGAGCAGTTCTTC CASSVSGVRNNEQFF
- - TRBJ1-2 TRBV10-2 TGCGCCAGCAGGGAGGTAGAACGGTCCTATGGCTACACCTTC CASREVERSYGYTF
- few TRBJ2-3 TRBV29-1 TGCAGCGTACAACAGGGGGGGACAGATACGCAGTATTTT CSVQQGGTDTQYF
- - TRBJ2-3 TRBV10-3 TGTGCCATCAGTGAGTCGGGGTTGACAGATACGCAGTATTTT CAISESGLTDTQYF
- - TRBJ2-3 TRBV20-1 TGCAGTGCTAGAGATCCCGGGGCTGCAGATACGCAGTATTTT CSARDPGAADTQYF
TRBD1 - TRBJ2-3 TRBV5-6 TGTGCCAGCAGCTTGTCCGGCTATCCGGGGACAGCCACAGATACGCAGTATTTT CASSLSGYPGTATDTQYF
TRBD2 - TRBJ2-3 TRBV7-2 TGTGCCAGCAGCTTATTCAGCGCGGGGGGAAACACAGATACGCAGTATTTT CASSLFSAGGNTDTQYF
- few TRBJ1-2 TRBV10-1 TGCGCCAGCAGTGAGTCCGGGGGACATGGCTACACCTTC CASSESGGHGYTF
- - TRBJ2-5 TRBV12-3/TRBV12-4 TGTGCCAGCAGTTTGTACTCCGTTTCGGAGACCCAGTACTTC CASSLYSVSETQYF
- - TRBJ1-4 TRBV2 TGTGCCAGCAGTGATCGACTGGCGGGTGAAAAACTGTTTTTT CASSDRLAGEKLFF
- - TRBJ1-5 TRBV6-6 TGTGCCAGCAGTTACCCCGACGGGGGCTTACAGCCCCAGCATTTT CASSYPDGGLQPQHF
TRBD2 - TRBJ2-7 TRBV6-2/TRBV6-3 TGTGCCAGCAGTCCACCATGGGGGAGAGGGCTAGCGGGAGACTACGAGCAGTACTTC CASSPPWGRGLAGDYEQYF
- - TRBJ1-5 TRBV18 TGTGCCAGCTCACCAAGAGGGAGGCGGAAGCCCCAGCATTTT CASSPRGRRKPQHF
- - TRBJ1-2 TRBV4-1 TGCGCCAGCAGCCAAGTGACGGACTATGGCTACACCTTC CASSQVTDYGYTF
TRBD1 - TRBJ1-2 TRBV7-9 TGTGCCAGCGGCCAGGGGGCGCGGGGCTACACCTTC CASGQGARGYTF